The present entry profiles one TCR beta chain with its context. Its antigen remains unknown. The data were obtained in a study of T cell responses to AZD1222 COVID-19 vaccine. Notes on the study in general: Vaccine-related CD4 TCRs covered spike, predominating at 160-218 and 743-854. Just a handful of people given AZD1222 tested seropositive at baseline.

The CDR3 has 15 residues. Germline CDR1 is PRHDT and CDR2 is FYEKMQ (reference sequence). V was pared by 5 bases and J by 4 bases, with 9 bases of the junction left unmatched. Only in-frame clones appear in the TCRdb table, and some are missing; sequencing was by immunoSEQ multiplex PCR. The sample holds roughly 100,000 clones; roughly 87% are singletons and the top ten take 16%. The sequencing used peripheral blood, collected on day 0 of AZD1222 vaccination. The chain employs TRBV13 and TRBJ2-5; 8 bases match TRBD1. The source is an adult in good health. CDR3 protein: CASSQGRGRRETQYF. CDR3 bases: TGTGCCAGCAGCCAGGGCAGGGGGCGCAGAGAGACCCAGTACTTC. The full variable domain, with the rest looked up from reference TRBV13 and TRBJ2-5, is AAGVIQSPRHLIKEKRETATLKCYPIPRHDTVYWYQQGPGQDPQFLISFYEKMQSDKGSIPDRFSAQQFSDYHSELNMSSLELGDSALYFCASSQGRGRRETQYFGPGTRLLVL.